This passage covers 26 T cell receptor beta chains from one sample sequenced in a study of T cells in Graves' hyperthyroidism and ophthalmopathy. Researchers took RNA transcripts and amplified the TCR beta CDR3 regions from them. Researchers ran a first-round RT-PCR on the TCR CDR3 using the HTBI primer set. TCRdb reanalysed the multiplex PCR reads using MiXCR and keeps one entry per CDR3 protein. The sample records 96,000 or so distinct CDR3 sequences, around 52% being singletons. Material: blood. The receptors originated from a woman aged 40 to 49 with Graves' hyperthyroidism.

This clonotype appeared many times. The chain has TRBV7-2 and TRBJ1-6; TRBD1 aligns across 12 bases. CDR1 is SGHTA and CDR2 is FQGNSA in the germline V gene. The CDR3 extends over 19 amino acids. The V and J ends lost 6 bases and 9 bases, in that order; junction bases with no gene match: 18. CDR3 residues: CASSPGTGGERFRRSPLHF. The CDR3 region has the DNA TGTGCCAGCAGTCCCGGGACAGGGGGCGAGAGGTTTCGGCGTTCACCCCTCCACTTT.

This chain connects TRBV5-1 to TRBJ2-7; 9 bases are a match to TRBD1. Looked up from germline, CDR1 is SGHRS and CDR2 is YFSETQ. V gave up 5 bases and J gave up 2 bases; unmatched junction bases: 14. The CDR3 covers 17 residues. The CDR3 reads CASSTTGTGPSTYEQYF. The CDR3 nucleotides are TGCGCCAGCAGTACTACTGGGACAGGGCCATCGACCTACGAGCAGTACTTC.

This clonotype was seen ten or more times. DNA for the CDR3: TGCAGTGCGACGGGACTAGCGGGAGTCCCCTCCTACGAGCAGTACTTC. Translated: CSATGLAGVPSYEQYF. The V and J genes are TRBV20-1 and TRBJ2-7; 14 positions match TRBD2. This CDR3 has 16 amino acids. J lost 0 bases, V lost 6 bases, and 7 bases had no gene match. CDR1 and CDR2 from the germline V gene are DFQATT and SNEGSKA (reference sequence).

This clonotype came up many times. The chain links TRBV7-9 to TRBJ1-1; no reliable D call. Trimming cost V 2 bases and J 2 bases, with 6 bases left between them. CDR1 and CDR2 (germline): SEHNR, FQNEAQ (reference sequence). The CDR3 consists of 13 residues. The CDR3 sequence is CASSLQENTEAFF. CDR3 nucleotides: TGTGCCAGCAGCTTACAGGAAAACACTGAAGCTTTCTTT.

This chain connects TRBV12-3 or TRBV12-4 to TRBJ2-5; 10 bases map to TRBD2. The trim removed 8 bases at V and 7 bases at J, leaving 13 bases unmatched. CDR3 length: 15 residues. The CDR3 DNA follows: TGTGCCAGCCTGGGACTTGGACTAGCGGCAAGGACCCAGTACTTC. Its protein product is CASLGLGLAARTQYF.

The chain has TRBV5-4 and TRBJ1-1; 10 bases are shared with TRBD1. The V and J ends lost 3 bases and 0 bases, in that order; junction bases with no gene match: 5. The CDR3 contains 16 residues. Germline V lookup: CDR1 SGHNT, CDR2 YYREEE (reference sequence). In DNA form, the CDR3 reads TGTGCCAGCAGCTATGGACAGGGGGGGGTGAACACTGAAGCTTTCTTT. It specifies CASSYGQGGVNTEAFF.

This clonotype appeared many times. The V call is TRBV5-1, the J call TRBJ2-7, with 7 bases aligning to TRBD2. This CDR3 has 15 residues. J lost 4 bases, V lost 4 bases, and 11 bases had no gene match. CDR1 and CDR2 (germline): SGHRS, YFSETQ. The CDR3 region is CASSRPASGPYEQYF. The CDR3, as DNA: TGCGCCAGCAGCCGACCGGCTAGCGGACCATACGAGCAGTACTTC.

This clonotype was picked up a small number of times. The chain employs TRBV7-9 and TRBJ2-5; 8 bases are a match to TRBD1. Germline trimming cut 1 base from V and 6 bases from J; bases unmatched to any gene: 1. The length of the CDR3 is 13 residues. Per the germline V gene, CDR1 is SEHNR and CDR2 is FQNEAQ (reference sequence). The CDR3 loop is CASSLGDRQTQYF. The CDR3 DNA sequence: TGTGCCAGCAGCTTAGGGGACAGGCAGACCCAGTACTTC.

This clonotype is classed as medium-sized (0.01 to 0.1%). The chain combines TRBV7-2 with TRBJ2-7; D may match TRBD1 or TRBD2 (5 bases each). Germline assignment: CDR1 SGHTA and CDR2 FQGNSA. The CDR3 covers 15 residues. V was cut by 5 bases and J by 2 bases, with 16 bases left in between. The CDR3 loop reads CASSVLGGYAYEQYF. The CDR3 DNA sequence: TGTGCCAGCAGCGTACTTGGGGGATATGCCTACGAGCAGTACTTC.

The V call is TRBV13, the J call TRBJ1-5; D gene ambiguous. CDR3 length: 13 residues. Between the trimmed V and J ends, which lost 6 bases and 2 bases, there was a span of 8 bases. CDR1 is PRHDT and CDR2 is FYEKMQ in the germline V gene (reference sequence). DNA for the CDR3: TGTGCCAGCAGGCTCACAGGCAATCAGCCCCAGCATTTT. This sequence encodes CASRLTGNQPQHF. Filled out from reference TRBV13 and TRBJ1-5, the complete variable domain reads AAGVIQSPRHLIKEKRETATLKCYPIPRHDTVYWYQQGPGQDPQFLISFYEKMQSDKGSIPDRFSAQQFSDYHSELNMSSLELGDSALYFCASRLTGNQPQHFGDGTRLSIL.

At least ten counts were recorded for this clonotype. CDR3 coding DNA: TGCAGTGGGGACAGGGCCTACGAGCAGTACTTC. It translates to CSGDRAYEQYF. This rearrangement joins TRBV20-1 to TRBJ2-7, with 9 bases matching TRBD1. The V and J ends lost 7 bases and 2 bases, in that order; junction bases with no gene match: 0. CDR1 is DFQATT, CDR2 SNEGSKA, per germline (reference sequence). The length of the CDR3 is 11 residues.

The genes are TRBV25-1 and TRBJ1-2, with D hard to call. There are 15 residues in the CDR3. Germline loops: CDR1 MGHDK, CDR2 SYGVNS. Trimming removed 1 base from V and 1 base from J, with 10 bases in between. Here the CDR3 DNA reads TGTGCCAGCAGTGAATCAGGCGCGGATAACTATGGCTACACCTTC. Translation: CASSESGADNYGYTF.

In its sample, this clonotype was seen a few times. The genes are TRBV6-1 and TRBJ2-3, with a weak D call TRBD2 (5 bases). The germline V gene has CDR1 MNHNS and CDR2 SASEGT. V gave up 8 bases and J gave up 2 bases, with 20 bases separating them. The CDR3 consists of 16 residues. The CDR3 loop is CASLLWRRSYTDTQYF. CDR3 in DNA: TGTGCCAGCCTACTTTGGCGGAGGTCCTACACAGATACGCAGTATTTT.

A remark on this clonotype: The conserved closing phenylalanine or tryptophan is absent in this CDR3, likely reflecting a read error. This chain uses TRBV7-9 with TRBJ1-2; TRBD1 matches at 8 bases. This CDR3 is built from 16 residues. Germline V lookup: CDR1 SEHNR, CDR2 FQNEAQ (reference sequence). Here the CDR3 DNA reads TGCGCCAGCAGCCGCCGACAGGGGCCCGACTTCTATGGCTACACCCTC. This encodes CASSRRQGPDFYGYTL.

This chain connects TRBV9 to TRBJ2-2, with TRBD1 identical over 7 bases. V lost 3 bases, J lost 1 base, and 6 bases stayed unmatched. Germline V gene lookup returns CDR1 SGDLS and CDR2 YYNGEE. This CDR3 has 16 amino acids. CDR3 nucleotides: TGTGCCAGCAGCGGAAGGGGACAGCTGAACACCGGGGAGCTGTTTTTT. This translates into CASSGRGQLNTGELFF.

The table lists this clonotype with many counts. The CDR3, as DNA: TGCAGTGCTAGAAGGCATAGGTCAACCAGCTCCTATAATTCACCCCTCCACTTT. Protein sequence: CSARRHRSTSSYNSPLHF. The V call is TRBV20-1, the J call TRBJ1-6; D unresolved. Germline CDR1 DFQATT, CDR2 SNEGSKA (reference sequence). This CDR3 has 18 residues. Trimming removed 2 bases from V and 0 bases from J, with 17 bases in between.

A remark on this clonotype: An end of the junction does not agree with germline; a read error may underlie this. V usage is TRBV7-6 and J usage is TRBJ2-7, with D perhaps matching TRBD1 (6 bases). Germline CDR1 and CDR2: SGHVS and FNYEAQ. The CDR3 is 15 amino acids. The CDR3 nucleotides are TGCGCCAGCAGCCAAGAACATGTACAGGGCTACGAGCAGTACTTC. It yields the protein CASSQEHVQGYEQYF.

This chain uses TRBV5-1 with TRBJ2-7; the D gene is possibly TRBD1 (6 bases). V shed 6 bases and J shed 0 bases, with 13 bases lying between them. The CDR3 spans 14 residues. Germline V gene lookup returns CDR1 SGHRS and CDR2 YFSETQ. CDR3 coding DNA: TGCGCCAGCAAACAACAGGGAAACTCCTACGAGCAGTACTTC. Amino acids: CASKQQGNSYEQYF.

The V and J genes are TRBV9 and TRBJ2-5, with 8 bases aligning to TRBD1. The CDR3 is made up of 15 amino acids. Trimming at V came to 3 bases and at J to 3 bases, leaving 7 bases not matched to a gene. Per germline, CDR1 SGDLS and CDR2 YYNGEE. CDR3 nucleotide sequence: TGTGCCAGCAGCGCGGAGGACAGGGCGGAAGAGACCCAGTACTTC. Protein: CASSAEDRAEETQYF.

The V gene is TRBV9, the J gene TRBJ1-2; 9 bases are shared with TRBD1. The CDR3 runs to 18 residues. Germline CDR1 SGDLS, CDR2 YYNGEE. The trim removed 4 bases at V and 6 bases at J, leaving 19 bases unmatched. As DNA, the CDR3 is TGTGCCAGCAGCCAAGGGGCGAACCGGGACAGGGCTGCGGATGGCTACACCTTC. Translation: CASSQGANRDRAADGYTF.

This clonotype was counted a single time. A much larger clone lies a single base off, so this may be a read error. The V and J genes are TRBV20-1 and TRBJ1-1; D remains unclear. The CDR3 is made up of 12 amino acids. Per the germline V gene, CDR1 is DFQATT and CDR2 is SNEGSKA (reference sequence). Here the CDR3 reads CSAQNTPAEASF. CDR3 sequence (DNA): TGCAGTGCCCAAAATACTCCCGCTGAAGCTTCCTTT.

V gene TRBV4-2 combines with J gene TRBJ2-7; 14 bases line up with TRBD2. The CDR3 runs to 15 residues. Germline CDR1 is LGHNA and CDR2 is YNFKEQ. With V trimmed by 3 bases and J by 5 bases, 3 bases remained unmatched. The CDR3 loop is CASSQTSGRAHEQYF. CDR3 in DNA: TGTGCCAGCAGCCAGACTAGCGGGAGGGCCCACGAGCAGTACTTC.

This clonotype occurred many times. The V gene is TRBV28, the J gene TRBJ1-1, with D maybe TRBD1 (5 bases). CDR1 is MDHEN and CDR2 is SYDVKM in the germline V gene. V was cut by 4 bases and J by 5 bases, with 14 bases left in between. The CDR3 loop spans 14 amino acids. CDR3 in amino acids: CASSSGGVETEAFF. The CDR3 DNA reads as TGTGCCAGCAGTTCGGGGGGTGTGGAGACTGAAGCTTTCTTT.

Ten or more counts support this clonotype. The V gene is TRBV3-1, the J gene TRBJ1-2, with D possibly TRBD1 on 5 matching bases. The CDR3 contains 12 residues. V was trimmed by 4 bases and J by 4 bases, leaving 7 bases between them. CDR1 and CDR2 from the germline V gene are LGHDT and YNNKEL (reference sequence). The CDR3 bases are TGTGCCAGCAGCCGGACAAGCTATGGCTACACCTTC. Translation gives CASSRTSYGYTF.

This clonotype was observed a single time. A much more abundant neighbour one base away suggests this may be a read error. V usage is TRBV12-3 or TRBV12-4 and J usage is TRBJ1-1; D not resolved. The CDR3 spans 13 residues. CDR3 sequence (DNA): TGTGTCAGCACCCCACGAGTGAACACTGAAGCTTTCTTT. Protein product: CVSTPRVNTEAFF.

This clonotype has ten or more counts. The genes are TRBV20-1 and TRBJ1-1; the D is unclear. The ends were cut back, 3 bases at V and 2 bases at J, with 16 bases in the middle. Per the germline V gene, CDR1 is DFQATT and CDR2 is SNEGSKA (reference sequence). There are 15 residues in the CDR3. CDR3 region: CSASLNLSPNTEAFF. The CDR3, as DNA: TGCAGTGCTAGCCTGAACCTAAGTCCTAACACTGAAGCTTTCTTT.